This TCR beta chain was recorded in a study of Ad26.COV2.S vaccination and SARS-CoV-2 variants. Using immunoSEQ multiplex PCR, the repertoire was profiled, and TCRdb retains in-frame clones only, with some absent. The sample consists of 300,000 to 450,000 clones, about 92% of them appearing once. The germline V gene has CDR1 SQVTM and CDR2 ANQGSEA. This CDR3 spans 12 amino acids. V was shortened by 6 bases and J by 2 bases, with 10 bases between the two germline ends. This sequence was found in a human donor who had recovered from COVID-19. V gene TRBV29-1 combines with J gene TRBJ2-5; weak D call: TRBD2 (5 bases). The sample in question was peripheral blood, obtained after recovery from COVID-19. For the CDR3, the DNA is TGCAGCGTCCGAGAGGGACAAGAGACCCAGTACTTC. Amino acid sequence: CSVREGQETQYF. Together with reference TRBV29-1 and TRBJ2-5, the CDR3 gives the full variable domain: SAVISQKPSRDICQRGTSLTIQCQVDSQVTMMFWYRQQPGQSLTLIATANQGSEATYESGFVIDKFPISRPNLTFSTLTVSNMSPEDSSIYLCSVREGQETQYFGPGTRLLVL.